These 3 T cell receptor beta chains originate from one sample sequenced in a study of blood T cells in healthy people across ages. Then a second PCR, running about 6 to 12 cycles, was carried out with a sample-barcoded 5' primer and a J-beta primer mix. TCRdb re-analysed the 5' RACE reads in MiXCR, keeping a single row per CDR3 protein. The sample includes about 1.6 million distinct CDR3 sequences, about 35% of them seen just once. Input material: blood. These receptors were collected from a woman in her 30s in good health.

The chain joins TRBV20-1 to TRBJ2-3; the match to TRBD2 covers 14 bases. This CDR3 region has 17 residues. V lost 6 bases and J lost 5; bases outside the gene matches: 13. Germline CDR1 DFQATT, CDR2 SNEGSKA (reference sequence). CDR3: CSAAQTSGRAGGDTQYF. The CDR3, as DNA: TGCAGTGCAGCCCAGACTAGCGGGAGGGCCGGAGGAGATACGCAGTATTTT.

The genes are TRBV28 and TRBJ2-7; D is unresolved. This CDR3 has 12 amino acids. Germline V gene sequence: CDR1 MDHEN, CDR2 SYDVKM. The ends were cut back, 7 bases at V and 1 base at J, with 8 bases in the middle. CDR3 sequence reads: CASISRSYEQYF. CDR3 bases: TGTGCCAGCATAAGCAGGTCCTACGAGCAGTACTTC.

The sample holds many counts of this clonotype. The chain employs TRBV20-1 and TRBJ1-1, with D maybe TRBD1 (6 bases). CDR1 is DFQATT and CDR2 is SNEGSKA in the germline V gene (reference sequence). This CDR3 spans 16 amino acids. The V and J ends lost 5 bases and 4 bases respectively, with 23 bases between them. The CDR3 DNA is TGCAGTGCTCTCAACAGGGACAACGTAGTAGTCACTGAAGCTTTCTTT. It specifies CSALNRDNVVVTEAFF.